This TCR beta chain originates from a study of blood T cell repertoires in COVID-19. Study processing details: Scientists estimated how many nucleated cells there were by amplifying reference gene primers. TCRdb's copy holds only in-frame clones and misses some; the assay was immunoSEQ multiplex PCR. The V and J calls and the clone size are those of that table, but D and trimming were determined from the DNA. The sample lists more than 95,000 clones; roughly 90% were seen once. The CDR3 covers 17 residues. J lost 0 bases, V lost 9 bases, and 10 bases had no gene match. Germline CDR1 reads LNHDA; CDR2 reads SQIVND (reference sequence). This clone was recorded a few times.

The chain uses TRBV19 and TRBJ1-5; 11 nucleotides line up with TRBD1. This TCR derives from a human donor in a cohort sampled during active COVID-19. The sample consisted of peripheral blood. The CDR3 is CASSGTGGPYSNQPQHF. The CDR3 region has the DNA TGTGCCAGCTCCGGGACAGGGGGACCATATAGCAATCAGCCCCAGCATTTT.